This entry lists 28 T cell receptor beta chains sequenced from one sample in a study of technical replicates of blood from a few donors. The data were produced by immunoSEQ multiplex PCR, yet TCRdb's version contains in-frame clones alone and is incomplete. The sample lists some 60,000 clones; roughly 91% were seen once. Sequencing was done on a sample of PBMCs. Receptor source: a human donor in good health. Some clones in this sample may be carry-over from other donors' samples.

The chain uses TRBV4-3 and TRBJ2-1; 7 bases are shared with TRBD2. The length of the CDR3 is 16 residues. Trimming took 0 bases from V and 5 from J; bases not matched to a gene: 7. Germline lookup yields CDR1 LGHNA and CDR2 YSLEER. The CDR3 reads CASSQDLASGNNEQFF. Written as DNA, the CDR3 is TGCGCCAGCAGCCAAGATCTTGCTAGCGGAAACAATGAGCAGTTCTTC.

This clone was detected once. The CDR3: CAWSLGRGTSYEQYF. The CDR3 coding sequence is TGTGCCTGGAGTCTCGGCAGGGGGACCTCCTACGAGCAGTACTTC. V and J are TRBV30 and TRBJ2-7, with 7 positions matching TRBD1. The CDR3 sequence is 15 residues long. The V gene's germline CDR1 is GTSNPN and CDR2 SVGIG (reference sequence). Trimming at V came to 2 bases and at J to 0 bases, leaving 7 bases not matched to a gene.

The chain has TRBV5-5 and TRBJ2-1, with D perhaps matching TRBD1 (5 bases). The germline V gene has CDR1 SGHKS and CDR2 YYEKEE (reference sequence). Trimming pared 4 bases from V and 1 base from J, leaving 12 bases between. The CDR3 totals 15 residues. CDR3 sequence reads: CASSVGPGSYNEQFF. The DNA for the CDR3 is TGTGCCAGCAGCGTCGGACCAGGGTCCTACAATGAGCAGTTCTTC.

V is TRBV27 and J is TRBJ1-2; 8 positions agree with TRBD1. The junction had 9 bases not matched to a gene; V was cut back by 4 bases and J by 5 bases. Germline loops: CDR1 MNHEY, CDR2 SMNVEV (reference sequence). The CDR3 covers 15 residues. CDR3 in amino acids: CASSSIGQGGYGYTF. CDR3 DNA sequence: TGTGCCAGCAGTTCCATAGGACAGGGAGGATATGGCTACACCTTC.

The gene calls are TRBV7-8 and TRBJ2-5; 9 positions agree with TRBD2. CDR3 length equals 16 residues. J gave up 4 bases and V 5 bases, and 11 bases lay outside the gene matches. Per the germline V gene, CDR1 is SGHVS and CDR2 is FQNEAQ. The CDR3 coding sequence is TGTGCCAGCAGCCCCAGAGAGCGGGGGGCATTAGAGACCCAGTACTTC. Amino acids: CASSPRERGALETQYF.

In its sample, this clone was seen once. The CDR3 bases are TGTGCCAGCAGCGGGACAGACCGGTACAATGAGCAGTTCTTC. Amino acids: CASSGTDRYNEQFF. The rearrangement joins TRBV5-6 to TRBJ2-1; 7 bases are a match to TRBD1. Germline V gives CDR1 SGHDT, CDR2 YYEEEE. The CDR3 length is 14 residues. Trimming removed 4 bases from V and 4 bases from J; junction bases left unmatched: 5.

The chain is built from TRBV9 and TRBJ1-6, with D possibly matching TRBD1 (5 bases). Germline values: CDR1 SGDLS, CDR2 YYNGEE. This CDR3 is built from 15 residues. Trimming shortened V by 0 bases and J by 5 bases, and 9 bases separated the two germline ends. For the CDR3, the DNA is TGTGCCAGCAGCGTAGAGGGCAGGGATAATTCACCCCTCCACTTT. Translated, it gives CASSVEGRDNSPLHF. The complete variable domain, with remaining parts taken from reference TRBV9 and TRBJ1-6, reads DSGVTQTPKHLITATGQRVTLRCSPRSGDLSVYWYQQSLDQGLQFLIQYYNGEERAKGNILERFSAQQFPDLHSELNLSSLELGDSALYFCASSVEGRDNSPLHFGNGTRLTVT.

The rearrangement joins TRBV6-5 to TRBJ2-7, with TRBD1 as a possible D gene (5 bases). The V end lost 3 bases, the J end lost 2 bases, and 11 bases lay between the germline ends. CDR3 length: 14 residues. In germline, CDR1 is MNHEY, CDR2 SVGAGI. The CDR3 reads CASSYRAGPYEQYF. The CDR3 nucleotides are TGTGCCAGCAGTTATAGGGCAGGGCCCTACGAGCAGTACTTC.

This clone was recorded once. V usage is TRBV5-1 and J usage is TRBJ2-2; 8 bases map to TRBD1. The germline V gene has CDR1 SGHRS and CDR2 YFSETQ. There are 17 residues in the CDR3. The junction had 13 bases not matched to a gene; V was cut back by 5 bases and J by 4 bases. The CDR3 DNA sequence: TGCGCCAGCAGTTCGCCCCTCACAGGGGGAAGCACCGGGGAGCTGTTTTTT. Protein: CASSSPLTGGSTGELFF.

The chain uses TRBV5-4 and TRBJ2-1; perhaps TRBD2 as D (6 bases). Germline V gives CDR1 SGHNT, CDR2 YYREEE (reference sequence). V shed 4 bases and J shed 8 bases, with 13 bases lying between them. This CDR3 contains 13 residues. Written as DNA, the CDR3 is TGTGCCAGCAGCCCTCCCCAGCGGGATGAGCAGTTCTTC. Translating it yields CASSPPQRDEQFF. Using reference TRBV5-4 and TRBJ2-1 for the parts outside the CDR3, the full variable domain is ETGVTQSPTHLIKTRGQQVTLRCSSQSGHNTVSWYQQALGQGPQFIFQYYREEENGRGNFPPRFSGLQFPNYSSELNVNALELDDSALYLCASSPPQRDEQFFGPGTRLTVL.

The rearrangement joins TRBV28 to TRBJ2-2, with a possible D match to TRBD2 (5 bases). V was pared by 4 bases and J by 4 bases, with 10 bases between. The CDR3 has 14 amino acids. The germline V gene has CDR1 MDHEN and CDR2 SYDVKM. DNA of the CDR3: TGTGCCAGCAGTTCCCACGGAGGCACCGGGGAGCTGTTTTTT. Amino acids: CASSSHGGTGELFF.

The CDR3 spells CASRSQGSGELFF. The CDR3 bases are TGTGCCAGCAGGTCACAGGGGTCCGGGGAGCTGTTTTTT. The chain carries TRBV27 and TRBJ2-2; 7 bases align to TRBD1. V lost 6 bases and J lost 6; bases outside the gene matches: 4. Germline V gene sequence: CDR1 MNHEY, CDR2 SMNVEV (reference sequence). The CDR3 length is 13 residues.

This clone has only one observation. This chain uses TRBV5-1 with TRBJ2-7, with 9 bases matching TRBD2. With V trimmed by 5 bases and J by 6 bases, 9 bases remained unmatched. In germline, CDR1 is SGHRS, CDR2 YFSETQ. The length of the CDR3 is 14 residues. For the CDR3, the DNA is TGCGCCAGCAGTCGATCTAGCGGGACGGGCGAGCAGTACTTC. Translation: CASSRSSGTGEQYF. The full variable domain, with the rest looked up from reference TRBV5-1 and TRBJ2-7, is KAGVTQTPRYLIKTRGQQVTLSCSPISGHRSVSWYQQTPGQGLQFLFEYFSETQRNKGNFPGRFSGRQFSNSRSEMNVSTLELGDSALYLCASSRSSGTGEQYFGPGTRLTVT.

This chain connects TRBV5-1 to TRBJ2-7; TRBD2 might be the D (5 bases). The V end lost 7 bases, the J end lost 3 bases, and 11 bases lay between the germline ends. The CDR3 has 12 amino acids. Germline V lookup: CDR1 SGHRS, CDR2 YFSETQ. Here the CDR3 DNA reads TGCGCCAGCCGGGTCGGGGACTACGAGCAGTACTTC. Translating it yields CASRVGDYEQYF.

The rearrangement uses TRBV5-4 and TRBJ2-1; 14 bases map to TRBD2. The CDR3 consists of 16 residues. The V and J ends lost 7 bases and 7 bases, in that order; junction bases with no gene match: 10. Germline CDR1 and CDR2: SGHNT and YYREEE (reference sequence). CDR3 amino acids: CASFRGLAGDFNEQFF. As DNA, the CDR3 is TGTGCCAGCTTCCGGGGACTAGCGGGAGACTTTAATGAGCAGTTCTTC.

V gene TRBV28 combines with J gene TRBJ1-1; D is unclear. Germline V CDR1 and CDR2: MDHEN, SYDVKM. Deletions cut 5 bases from V and 0 bases from J, with 10 bases between. The CDR3 loop spans 14 amino acids. The CDR3 loop reads CASSRDQVNTEAFF. The CDR3 DNA reads as TGTGCCAGCAGTCGTGACCAGGTGAACACTGAAGCTTTCTTT.

This clone appeared once. J is TRBJ1-3 and V is TRBV6-5; a possible D gene is TRBD1 (6 bases). The CDR3 spans 16 residues. Germline V lookup: CDR1 MNHEY, CDR2 SVGAGI. V lost 2 bases, J lost 0 bases, and 11 bases lay in between. This chain's CDR3 is CASSYDGQRSGNTIYF. DNA for the CDR3: TGTGCCAGCAGTTACGACGGACAGCGCTCTGGAAACACCATATATTTT.

This chain connects TRBV7-9 to TRBJ2-7, with TRBD1 identical over 7 bases. Looked up from germline, CDR1 is SEHNR and CDR2 is FQNEAQ (reference sequence). After removal of 5 bases from V and 2 bases from J, the junction contained 6 bases not matched to a gene. This CDR3 spans 14 amino acids. The CDR3 sequence is CASSARDSTYEQYF. The CDR3 DNA reads TGTGCCAGCAGCGCCCGGGACAGCACCTACGAGCAGTACTTC.

The V call is TRBV7-2, the J call TRBJ2-1; D is unresolved. This CDR3 region has 12 residues. In germline, CDR1 is SGHTA, CDR2 FQGNSA. The V and J ends lost 2 bases and 6 bases respectively, with 5 bases between them. The CDR3 protein is CASSLYRNEQFF. CDR3 in DNA: TGTGCCAGCAGCTTATATCGCAATGAGCAGTTCTTC. The variable domain in full, with the rest retrieved from reference TRBV7-2 and TRBJ2-1, is GAGVSQSPSNKVTEKGKDVELRCDPISGHTALYWYRQSLGQGLEFLIYFQGNSAPDKSGLPSDRFSAERTGGSVSTLTIQRTQQEDSAVYLCASSLYRNEQFFGPGTRLTVL.

This chain connects TRBV7-9 to TRBJ2-7; TRBD1 matches at 8 bases. The germline V gene encodes CDR1 SEHNR and CDR2 FQNEAQ (reference sequence). The junction had 3 bases not matched to a gene; V was cut back by 5 bases and J by 0 bases. This CDR3 is 14 amino acids long. The CDR3: CASSGGQVSYEQYF. CDR3 in DNA: TGTGCCAGCAGCGGGGGACAGGTCTCCTACGAGCAGTACTTC.

The chain couples TRBV11-2 to TRBJ2-2; 10 positions match TRBD1. The length of the CDR3 is 13 residues. Per germline, CDR1 SGHAT and CDR2 FQNNGV. J was trimmed by 9 bases and V by 5 bases; bases with no gene match: 3. The CDR3 loop reads CASSRDRGRELFF. The CDR3 nucleotides are TGTGCCAGCAGCCGGGACAGGGGCCGGGAGCTGTTTTTT.

This clone is a singleton in its sample. V gene TRBV4-1 combines with J gene TRBJ2-1, with D possibly TRBD1 on 6 matching bases. V lost 4 bases and J lost 3, with 13 bases in between. The CDR3 has 15 amino acids. Germline V CDR1 and CDR2: MGHRA, YSYEKL. The CDR3 here is CASSRLGTLYNEQFF. The CDR3 nucleotides read TGCGCCAGCAGCCGTCTCGGGACACTCTACAATGAGCAGTTCTTC.

This CDR3 reads CASSTTSGPTSYEQYF. Here the CDR3 DNA reads TGTGCCAGCAGCACGACTAGCGGGCCTACCTCCTACGAGCAGTACTTC. The genes are TRBV21-1 and TRBJ2-7; the DNA was not compared with TRBD2, the D call given in the table. TRBV21-1 is reported as a pseudogene. The CDR3 is made up of 16 amino acids.

This sequence joins TRBV7-3 and TRBJ2-1, with TRBD2 as a possible D gene (6 bases). CDR1 and CDR2 (germline): SGHTA, FQGTGA. The CDR3 sequence is 15 residues long. Trimming shortened V by 5 bases and J by 4 bases, and 15 bases separated the two germline ends. CDR3 sequence (DNA): TGTGCCAGCAGCCTACTGGGACTTCGTTACAATGAGCAGTTCTTC. As protein: CASSLLGLRYNEQFF.

The V call is TRBV5-6, the J call TRBJ2-4, with D possibly matching TRBD1 (6 bases). The CDR3 covers 14 residues. The ends were cut back, 2 bases at V and 4 bases at J, with 10 bases in the middle. CDR1 and CDR2 (germline): SGHDT, YYEEEE. CDR3 region: CASSLRDTKNIQYF. Written as DNA, the CDR3 is TGTGCCAGCAGCTTAAGGGACACGAAAAACATTCAGTACTTC.

CDR3 sequence reads: CASSGGATGVGYTF. As DNA, the CDR3 is TGTGCCAGCAGTGGGGGGGCGACAGGGGTTGGCTACACCTTC. This chain uses TRBV25-1 with TRBJ1-2; TRBD1 matches 8 bases. This CDR3 has 14 amino acids. Looked up from germline, CDR1 is MGHDK and CDR2 is SYGVNS. J was trimmed by 7 bases and V by 4 bases; bases with no gene match: 8.

The CDR3, as DNA: TGTGCCATCAGTGGAGGACAGGGATACAATGAGCAGTTCTTC. It is translated as CAISGGQGYNEQFF. The chain joins TRBV10-3 to TRBJ2-1, with 8 bases aligning to TRBD1. Germline CDR1 ENHRY, CDR2 SYGVKD. V dropped 4 bases and J dropped 4; count of bases not matched to a gene: 3. The CDR3 is 14 residues long.

The chain has TRBV7-6 and TRBJ2-3; D perhaps matches TRBD2 (6 bases). This CDR3 has 15 residues. V was pared by 5 bases and J by 4 bases, with 16 bases between. Germline V CDR1 and CDR2: SGHVS, FNYEAQ. CDR3: CASSKGPGSADTQYF. The CDR3 DNA follows: TGTGCCAGCAGCAAGGGGCCCGGGAGCGCAGATACGCAGTATTTT.